This TCR beta chain emerged from a study of blood T cells in healthy people across ages (dated by TCRdb to 2015 to 2017). Some background on the complete study: In model experiments, template switching captured about one uniquely barcoded TCR beta cDNA molecule for every two T cells. To avoid experimental bias, donors of different ages were distributed randomly across sequencing lanes. To track age-related changes in TCR beta repertoire diversity, the study relied on deep sequencing normalized with unique cDNA molecular identifiers. The donors were split into four age groups: young (average about 16 years), middle-aged (nearly 40), aged (more than 60) and long-lived (over 80). The study analyzed two additional independent replicas of 1 million unique cDNA reads from the same blood draw for two donors, one aged 18 to 29 and one aged 80 or older.

Libraries came from 5' RACE. Data came from an Illumina HiSeq 2500. A second PCR of about 6 to 11 cycles was performed with a sample-barcoded 5' primer and a J-beta primer mix. Each TCR beta cDNA molecule received a unique molecular identifier from a template-switch 5' adaptor carrying 12 random nucleotides. Each sample yielded at least 3 million CDR3-containing paired-end reads. The Mint cDNA synthesis kit, primed by a TRBC-specific oligonucleotide, was used to synthesize first-strand cDNA from all RNA. Following uracil-DNA glycosylase treatment, a first 18-cycle PCR with universal primers M1SS and BC2_uni_R was performed on all cDNA. The study's processing was this. For normalization, 1 million high-quality reads were randomly selected from each sample, with every read carrying a distinct molecular identifier. Instead of being binned into consensus sequences, reads that shared molecular identifiers were thrown out. MiTCR, with a Q25 quality threshold and the strictest error-elimination algorithm, was used for CDR3 identification, clonotype clustering and error correction. A nonparametric unseen species model using Euler transformation provided a lower-bound estimate of total TCR beta diversity. TCRdb passed the public sequencing reads through fastp at Q25 and MiXCR, retaining productive beta sequences. Rows are unified per CDR3 protein, each entry keeping the most common DNA and genes. TCRdb, not the authors, supplied the V and J calls. This sample holds some 1.5 million distinct CDR3 sequences; 28% were observed only once. Of the sample, 7.7% falls within the top ten clones.

The 39 donors, aged roughly 6 to 95 years, were systemically healthy Caucasian individuals from Russia. Each donor gave around 9 milliliters of peripheral blood, collected into EDTA-treated Vacutainer tubes. Ficoll-Paque density-gradient centrifugation was used to isolate PBMCs, with at least 6.5 million per sample. Trizol reagent was used to extract total RNA from PBMCs, with at least 6 micrograms per sample. The percentages of naive CD45RAhigh/CD27high T cells were determined by flow cytometry on a PBMC aliquot from every donor. Taken from the germline V gene, the CDR1 and CDR2 loops are ENHRY and SYGVKD. V sheds 7 bases and J sheds 5 bases, leaving 10 bases between their ends. The CDR3 starts with the cysteine, ends with the phenylalanine, and has 12 residues. Only the CDR3 region is kept as DNA, spanning 36 bases read in frame from base 1. This clonotype showed up many times. The specificity of this receptor is unknown. There are no base qualities to consult, and no much larger clone falls within one base.

The study at large found these results: There was a strong correlation between observed TCR beta diversity and the percentage of naive T cells measured by flow cytometry. Donor CMV infection status was unknown, potentially confounding age-related changes in expanded clonotypes. Bulk unsorted PBMC profiling prevented conclusive comparison of naive and antigen-experienced compartments. Total diversity estimates from one million sequenced T cells were considered lower bounds and underestimates. Compared with the aged group, the long-lived group had more naive CD4+ T cells, fewer expanded clones and increased TCR diversity, a pattern suggesting age selection. Observed TCR beta diversity per million T cells fell roughly linearly with age, and a significant reduction was already apparent by age roughly 41.

Recombination linked TRBV10-3 to TRBJ2-3; there is no confident call for the D gene. The sample comprised blood. The receptor was isolated from a woman aged 25 to 45 in good health. The DNA sequence reads TGTGCCATCAACCAGGACGGAGATACGCAGTATTTT. It encodes CAINQDGDTQYF.